This paragraph covers one T cell receptor (beta chain) sequence. This clone was found a few times. What antigen it recognizes has not been identified. No much larger clonotype is one base removed from it; base qualities were not supplied. The V end gives up 3 bases and the J end 7 bases, leaving 9 bases in the junction not matched to a gene. The CDR3 runs 15 amino acids, cysteine and phenylalanine included. The read is trimmed to its CDR3 DNA, 45 bases read in frame from base 1. In the germline V gene (reference sequence), CDR1 corresponds to LNHDA and CDR2 to SQIVND. The cohort was made up of about 670 healthy bone marrow donors. Cohort members were all nominally healthy when sampled, although unrecorded immune exposures were likely present. The donor tested CMV seropositive and was one of the 289 seropositive cohort members. Every donor gave a peripheral blood sample, and the peripheral blood mononuclear cells from that sample were used for TCR beta sequencing. Genomic DNA extraction from the blood cell samples was performed with the Qiagen DNeasy Blood Extraction Kit.

The source of the sample is a study of cytomegalovirus exposure and HLA in healthy donors (dated by TCRdb to about 2017). With respect to the entire study: An earlier analysis of 587 of the donors reported 250 to 300 Gb of sequence data and approximately 120 million unique TCR beta sequences obtained from approximately 180 million T cells. An early release that covered roughly 600 HLA-typed donors contained 300 to 350 gigabases of sequencing data and about 93 million unique TCR sequences. Of the approximately 400 genotyped donors, over 65% fell in the genetic ancestry cluster associated with self-reported Caucasian donors. The study was designed to test whether signatures of past pathogen exposure could be identified by cataloging public T cell receptors. The T cell repertoires of about 700 subjects were profiled by immunosequencing and related to cytomegalovirus serostatus. A separate validation cohort of 100 to 150 different subjects was used in addition to the approximately 640-subject first cohort. To predict cytomegalovirus infection status, the study combined high-throughput TCR immunosequencing, statistical association of individual TCRs with disease status, and machine learning. To study patterns of TCR occurrence, a later analysis re-analyzed previously published TCR beta repertoires from several hundred donors and added high-resolution HLA genotyping. Rather than drawing on any new phenotypic data, the later analysis identified candidate immune exposures from TCR beta sequences and the way those sequences occurred across donors. In an earlier analysis of several hundred of the donors, high-throughput TCR beta sequencing was used to judge whether each TCR beta V gene segment behaved as functional or pseudogenic. Donor age, sex, ethnicity and CMV serostatus were collected together with the repertoire data. Genome-wide SNP genotypes for about three fifths of the 666 donors were used in a later genetic analysis, which treated that subset as a discovery cohort. Every repertoire in the discovery cohort had been generated on one and the same sequencing platform. Both class I and class II loci were covered by HLA typing, at four-digit resolution. The number of donors typed differed by locus, with roughly 629-640 for A, B, C, DRB1 and DQB1, about 500 for DQA1, 600 to 610 for DPA1, and approximately 470 for DPB1. About five DR-DQ haplotypes were treated as single units for association and clustering because of strong linkage in the cohort. Among about 390 genotyped donors of the cohort, an average of 235,054 unique TCR beta nucleotide sequences were sequenced per donor, roughly 18% of them non-productive. Results and caveats for the whole study, not just this receptor: Assigning TCR associations to individual alleles was difficult when HLA alleles, especially DR and DQ, strongly co-occurred. Correlated functional status among segregating V segments might reflect linkage disequilibrium, but an unknown experimental factor could not be ruled out. A further reported finding was that TCR beta sequences accurately predicted the HLA-A and HLA-B alleles for most subjects in the first cohort. A total of roughly 160 TCR beta chains were listed by the study as associated with cytomegalovirus. The presence/absence analyses assumed that sequencing depth was roughly uniform across donors, and that assumption may not be true. A cluster of highly shared sequence variants was judged likely to be a technical artifact of the sequencing pipeline. A few of the identified cytomegalovirus-associated TCR beta chains were confirmed in vitro to be specific for cytomegalovirus antigens. In a later analysis, TCR association rates were found to vary across HLA loci, with the most associated TCRs seen for DRB1 alleles and the fewest for HLA-C alleles. According to a later analysis, most CMV-associated TCR beta chains appeared to be HLA-restricted, and the HLA associations seemed to be driven largely by CMV exposure. While some public TCRs were present in many individuals, most TCR sequences turned up only very rarely across donors. Some 15 rarely observed V segments, including chromosome 9 orphons, were excluded from the earlier analysis of about 600 of the donors because counts were too low. A later analysis reported that several top co-occurrence clusters appeared linked to parvovirus B19, influenza, CMV and Epstein-Barr virus. A later genetic analysis reported fewer N-insertions in productive TCRs among donors in an Asian-associated ancestry cluster than the roughly 650-donor mean. In an earlier analysis of 587 of the donors, most TCR beta V segments appeared in productive rearrangements about 90% or about 30% of the time, broadly matching IMGT annotations. Cytomegalovirus status was reported to be diagnosed by the classifier with high specificity and sensitivity in both the original and validation cohorts. The 87-base-pair reads could not distinguish some IMGT-functional V segments, including TRBV6-2 and TRBV6-3, so those segments were excluded. Specific HLA alleles were associated with more than 15,000 TCR beta sequences at a false discovery rate of 0.05 in a later analysis. HLA typing was unavailable for some donors at each locus, so association tests used only the typed subset. The authors suggested that the approach could potentially be generalized to other disease states and immunological phenotypes. For the cohort, immune exposure information was limited to CMV serostatus. The cohort was sequenced for TCR beta chains only, and without alpha or paired-chain data the features that could be detected were limited. An association between a missense DCLRE1C variant and V-gene and J-gene trimming of TCR beta chains was found in a later genetic analysis and replicated in an independent cohort. In a later analysis, HLA-associated TCR beta chains were found to be more clonally expanded and to have lower generation probabilities than equally common non-associated chains.

The library was made by the immunoSEQ multiplex PCR assay. For the multiplex PCR, a mixture combining 60 forward primers for TCR Vbeta segments and 13 reverse primers for TCR Jbeta segments was used. The CDR3 region of rearranged TCR beta genes was amplified from genomic DNA with a multiplex PCR assay. On the Illumina HiSeq System, the amplified TCR beta libraries were sequenced as 87-base-pair reads. On the study's bioinformatics: Across the roughly 670 repertoires, a later analysis counted tens of millions of unique TCR beta chains, roughly 11 million of which were shared by at least two donors. Raw reads were error-corrected and collapsed into unique sequences by a nearest-neighbor algorithm in which closely related sequences were merged to remove PCR and sequencing errors. V, D and J gene segments were assigned by aligning CDR3 sequences to IMGT reference sequences. For a sequence to be retained, at least a six-nucleotide match to both a V gene segment and a J gene segment was required. Rearrangements were classified as productive when the CDR3 lacked stop codons and remained in frame with V and J, and all other rearrangements were classified as non-productive. CDR3 was defined according to IMGT convention as the region running from the second conserved V-encoded cysteine to the conserved J-encoded phenylalanine. In an earlier analysis of 550 to 650 of the donors, sequences lacking an unambiguous match to a single V gene segment were excluded. An earlier analysis of several hundred of the donors called V segments functional above 56.7% productive rearrangements and segregating when the between-donor standard deviation exceeded 5%. A statistical classification framework was built for diagnosing cytomegalovirus status from the catalog of TCR beta chain sequences. In a later analysis, V and J genes were assigned by comparing TCR nucleotide sequences against IMGT/GENE-DB human TR gene sequences. A later analysis assigned CDR3 sequences and most-parsimonious VDJ recombination scenarios with the TCRdist pipeline. In a later analysis, every TCR beta chain was defined by the combination of its CDR3 amino acid sequence and its V-gene family, and reads without a unique V-gene family were dropped. As a way to deal with suspected cross-contamination and a sequencing artifact, a later analysis dropped 450 to 700 nucleotide sequences that were highly shared and had low generation probability. In a later analysis, a clonal expansion index was calculated for each public chain from normalized within-repertoire ranks of inferred template counts. In a later analysis, generation probabilities were computed with a VDJ recombination model fitted to out-of-frame rearrangements, and the resulting probabilities were checked against IGoR. In a later analysis, TCR-TCR, TCR-HLA and TCR-CMV co-occurrence was scored with hypergeometric tests, and a repertoire-size bias correction was applied to TCR pairs. In a later analysis, false discovery rates were estimated by permuting HLA or CMV assignments 20 times. In a later analysis, co-occurring TCRs were grouped using DBSCAN, with TCRdist sequence similarity added in when clustering inside HLA-allele-positive subsets. Repertoires with fewer than 30,000 or more than 120,000 public chains, plus five repertoires with anomalous nucleotide sharing, were excluded from co-occurrence clustering. In TCRdb, the immuneACCESS table is reduced to in-frame sequences with V and J assigned. These tables do not hold every clone; where another copy was compared, an unresolved V gene accounts for under half, and the others remain unexplained. V, J and clone size are taken as reported in that table, and D and trimming were inferred from the DNA itself. The sample includes about 190,000 clones, with about 77% observed a single time. More than 4% of the sample belongs to the ten largest clones.

The sample taken for sequencing was PBMCs. The rearranged segments are TRBV19 and TRBJ1-5; TRBD1 aligns with 7 central bases. The receptor comes from a man aged 30-40 years in good health and CMV-seropositive. Read as DNA, the sequence is TGTGCCAGTAGTATGGGGACAGTACAGGGACAGCCCCAGCATTTT. Its coded protein is CASSMGTVQGQPQHF.